The entry that follows covers one T cell receptor beta chain sequence. As yet, its antigen is unknown. The sample belongs to a study of post-analysis software for immune sequencing data. Across the whole study: Progressive-relapsing, secondary progressive and relapsing-remitting multiple sclerosis were among the disease courses included.

Study-wide points: Compared with controls, patients had more of five or six TRBV segments, including TRBV5-6, TRBV5-1 and TRBV20-1. Strong co-clustering by F measure was seen for same-batch samples.

Unique molecular identifiers were built into the TCR beta cDNA libraries. MiXCR, run by TCRdb on the PCR reads, gives a single entry per CDR3 protein. The sample contains 500,000 to 600,000 distinct CDR3 sequences, 44% of which appear only once. The CDR3 has 13 residues. Trimming shortened V by 5 bases and J by 2 bases, and 9 bases separated the two germline ends. Looked up from germline, CDR1 is SGHAT and CDR2 is FQDESV (reference sequence). Source material: blood. The clonotype comes from a girl aged 10-17 years with multiple sclerosis. The J gene is TRBJ1-2, the V gene TRBV11-1; maybe TRBD1 (5 bases). The CDR3 spells CASSVDRNYGYTF. CDR3 nucleotide sequence: TGTGCCAGCAGCGTCGACAGAAACTATGGCTACACCTTC.